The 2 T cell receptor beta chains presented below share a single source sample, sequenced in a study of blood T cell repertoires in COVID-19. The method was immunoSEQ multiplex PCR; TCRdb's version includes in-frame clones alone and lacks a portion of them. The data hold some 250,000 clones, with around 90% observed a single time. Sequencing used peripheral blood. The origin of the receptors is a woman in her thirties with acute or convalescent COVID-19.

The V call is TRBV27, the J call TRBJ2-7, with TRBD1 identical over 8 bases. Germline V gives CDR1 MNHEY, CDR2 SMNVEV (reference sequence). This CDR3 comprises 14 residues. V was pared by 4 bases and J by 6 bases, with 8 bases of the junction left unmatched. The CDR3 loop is CASSYRTGRPEQYF. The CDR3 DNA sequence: TGTGCCAGCAGTTATCGGACAGGGCGGCCCGAGCAGTACTTC.

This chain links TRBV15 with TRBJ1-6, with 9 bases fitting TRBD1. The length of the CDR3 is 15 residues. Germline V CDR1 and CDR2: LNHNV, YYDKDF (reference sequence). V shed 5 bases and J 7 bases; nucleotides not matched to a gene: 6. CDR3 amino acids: CATSGRDRANSPLHF. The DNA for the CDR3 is TGTGCCACCAGCGGACGGGACAGGGCCAATTCACCCCTCCACTTT.